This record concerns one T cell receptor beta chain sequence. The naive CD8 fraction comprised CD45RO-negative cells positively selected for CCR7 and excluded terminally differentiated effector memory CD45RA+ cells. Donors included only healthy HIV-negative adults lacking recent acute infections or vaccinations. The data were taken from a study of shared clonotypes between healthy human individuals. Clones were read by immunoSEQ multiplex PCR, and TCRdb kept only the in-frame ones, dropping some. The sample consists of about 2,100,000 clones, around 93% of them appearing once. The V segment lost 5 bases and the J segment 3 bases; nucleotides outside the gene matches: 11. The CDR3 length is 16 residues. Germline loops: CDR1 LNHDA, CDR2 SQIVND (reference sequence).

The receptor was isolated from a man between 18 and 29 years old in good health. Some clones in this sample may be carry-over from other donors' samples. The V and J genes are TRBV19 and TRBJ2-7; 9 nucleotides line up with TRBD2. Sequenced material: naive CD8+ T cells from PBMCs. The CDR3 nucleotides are TGTGCCAGTAGTGCGTCTAGCGGGATCAGAGGCTACGAGCAGTACTTC. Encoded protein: CASSASSGIRGYEQYF. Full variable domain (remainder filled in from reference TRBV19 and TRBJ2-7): DGGITQSPKYLFRKEGQNVTLSCEQNLNHDAMYWYRQDPGQGLRLIYYSQIVNDFQKGDIAEGYSVSREKKESFPLTVTSAQKNPTAFYLCASSASSGIRGYEQYFGPGTRLTVT.